This entry features one T cell receptor beta chain sequence. This record comes from a study of blood T cell repertoires in COVID-19. Method: immunoSEQ multiplex PCR; TCRdb's copy keeps in-frame clones and lacks some. The sample gives 140,000 or so clones, approximately 80% of which show up once; approximately 3.5% is in the top ten. There are 13 residues in the CDR3. V was shortened by 7 bases and J by 0 bases, with 10 bases between the two germline ends. Germline-derived CDR1 and CDR2 are LGHDT and YNNKEL (reference sequence). Material for sequencing was peripheral blood. The origin of this receptor is a man between 70 and 80 years old who had recovered from COVID-19. This chain uses TRBV3-1 (or the pseudogene TRBV3-2) with TRBJ2-7; the D gene is possibly TRBD2 (5 bases). CDR3 protein: CASMDSLSYEQYF. DNA of the CDR3: TGTGCCAGCATGGACTCCCTCTCCTACGAGCAGTACTTC.